Each of the 4 T cell receptor beta chains below was sequenced from the same sample in a study of T cells in Graves' hyperthyroidism and ophthalmopathy. Amplification targeted TCR beta CDR3 regions from RNA transcripts. HTBI primers were used for first-round RT-PCR of the TCR CDR3. A single record per CDR3 protein comes from TCRdb applying MiXCR to the multiplex PCR reads. The table has about half a million distinct CDR3 sequences, 15% to 20% seen once. The sequenced sample was blood. The receptors stem from a man aged 40-49 years with Graves' ophthalmopathy.

CDR3 in amino acids: CASSVVVPRTVYEQYF. The CDR3 region has the DNA TGTGCCAGCAGCGTAGTAGTGCCCAGGACAGTTTACGAGCAGTACTTC. This rearrangement joins TRBV9 to TRBJ2-7; tentative D call: TRBD1 (6 bases). Germline CDR1 reads SGDLS; CDR2 reads YYNGEE. The CDR3 contains 16 residues. Trimming shortened V by 0 bases and J by 4 bases, and 17 bases separated the two germline ends.

This chain connects TRBV27 to TRBJ2-1; a possible D gene is TRBD1 (6 bases). Between the trimmed V and J ends, which lost 3 bases and 8 bases, there was a span of 14 bases. CDR1 and CDR2 from the germline V gene are MNHEY and SMNVEV (reference sequence). This CDR3 region has 14 residues. In DNA form, the CDR3 reads TGTGCCAGCAGTTTTGTGCTAGGGGGTTATGAGCAGTTCTTC. Protein: CASSFVLGGYEQFF.

J is TRBJ2-1 and V is TRBV6-1; possibly TRBD1 for D (5 bases). V lost 5 bases and J 7 bases, leaving 12 bases between the germline ends. Germline V gene data show CDR1 as MNHNS and CDR2 as SASEGT. There are 13 residues in the CDR3. Here the CDR3 reads CASSSVPGNEQFF. Here the CDR3 DNA reads TGTGCCAGCAGTTCCGTCCCAGGGAATGAGCAGTTCTTC.

Many counts were recorded for this clonotype. This rearrangement joins TRBV7-9 to TRBJ2-3; 8 nucleotides match TRBD2. CDR1 is SEHNR, CDR2 FQNEAQ, per germline (reference sequence). CDR3 length equals 15 residues. The J segment lost 3 bases and the V segment lost 4 bases, leaving 6 bases of the junction unmatched. In DNA, the CDR3 is TGTGCCAGCAGCTCCTGGACTAGCAATACAGATACGCAGTATTTT. Protein sequence: CASSSWTSNTDTQYF.